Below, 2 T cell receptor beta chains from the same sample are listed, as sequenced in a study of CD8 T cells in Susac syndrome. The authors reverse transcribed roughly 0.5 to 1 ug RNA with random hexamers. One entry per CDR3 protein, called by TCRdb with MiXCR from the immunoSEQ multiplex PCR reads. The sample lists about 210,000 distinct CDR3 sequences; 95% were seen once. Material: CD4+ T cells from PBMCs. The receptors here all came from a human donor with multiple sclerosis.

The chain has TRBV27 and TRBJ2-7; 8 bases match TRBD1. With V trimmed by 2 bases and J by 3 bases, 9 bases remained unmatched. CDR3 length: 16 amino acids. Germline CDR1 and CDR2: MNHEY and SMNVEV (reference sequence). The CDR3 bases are TGTGCCAGCAGTTTACTGGGCTCGACAGGGGTCTACGAGCAGTACTTC. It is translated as CASSLLGSTGVYEQYF.

The CDR3 sequence is CASSGLALAYHNEQFF. The DNA of the CDR3 is TGTGCCAGCAGTGGTCTGGCGCTAGCGTACCACAATGAGCAGTTCTTC. The chain has TRBV25-1 and TRBJ2-1; a possible D gene is TRBD2 (6 bases). Trimming pared 4 bases from V and 5 bases from J, leaving 18 bases between. Germline V lookup: CDR1 MGHDK, CDR2 SYGVNS. The CDR3 runs 16 residues.